This T cell receptor (beta chain) came from a study of cytotoxic CD8 clonotypes in ibrutinib-treated CLL (dated by TCRdb to the early 2020s). Broadly, across the study: The cohort included about 15 treatment-naive and roughly ten relapsed/refractory patients; about 17 were IGHV unmutated. Cryopreserved peripheral blood mononuclear cells were collected before treatment, at response, and at either disease progression or sustained remission. Responses were partial in about 25 patients and complete in 2; after median approximately 69 months follow-up, around 15 stayed in remission and some twelve progressed. Response samples were taken after a median of approximately eleven months on treatment, ranging from 6 to 36 months. Longitudinal samples were available for about 30% of the 86 trial participants. On average, each sample had roughly 230,000 productive templates and more than 75,000 productive rearrangements. Patients were still on ibrutinib when every remission and progressive disease sample was collected. What the study reported, not specific to this receptor: Lymph node repertoires were not examined, and the timing of sampling was not matched between patients in sustained remission and those whose disease progressed. Public clonotypes were rare and either shrank or stayed stable during treatment, and the rise in clonality at ibrutinib response reflected expansion of private clonotypes. At baseline, clonality was higher than in age-matched healthy donors and showed a strong correlation with circulating CD8+ T-cell counts. An increase in clonality was observed at ibrutinib response, with clonality remaining stable during sustained remission and falling back toward baseline at progression.

A MiSeq instrument was used for deep resolution sequencing, which targeted depths ranging from 1 in 1 million up to 1 in 200,000 T cells, with coverage averaging 10x for each clonotype. The immunoSEQ hsTCRB Kit was used to generate TCR beta libraries. The paper's processing steps were these. The data were analyzed with ImmunoSEQ Analyzer and ImmunoSEQ Data Assistant, and V, D and J gene assignments followed IMGT definitions. Clonality was computed as one minus normalized Shannon entropy of productive rearrangement frequencies, ranging from 0 to 1. Public clonotype analysis was restricted to overrepresented clonotypes comprising at least 0.05% of each patient's repertoire. Repertoires from 10 to 15 age-matched healthy donors in immuneACCESS were used as clonality controls. TCRdb mirrors the immuneACCESS table, restricted to in-frame sequences. Some clones are absent from its copies; in checked studies, under half trace to an unresolved V gene, and the reason for the others is unknown. V and J calls and clone size follow that table, whereas D and trimming were derived from the DNA. This sample holds approximately 150,000 clones; around three quarters were observed only once. Approximately 28% of the sample is held by the ten biggest clonotypes.

Trimming takes 1 base from V and 12 bases from J, and the germline ends sit 26 bases apart. Reading the germline V gene gives CDR1 SGHTS and CDR2 YDEGEE. The cysteine opens and the phenylalanine closes a CDR3 of 17 amino acids. Solely the CDR3 DNA is kept, with 51 bases framed from the first base. The time point label, read with the paper, signifies: 12 months on ibrutinib. For TCR beta library preparation, approximately 1.8 micrograms of genomic DNA was extracted from cryopreserved PBMCs. Longitudinal blood samples from CLL patients on ibrutinib monotherapy underwent high-throughput TCR beta sequencing. The patients took part in an open-label, single-center phase 2 trial of ibrutinib monotherapy. This clone was seen more than once but under ten times. Its antigen is currently not known. No qualities accompany the bases; no much larger clone lies one base away.

This TCR derives from a human donor with chronic lymphocytic leukemia. The chain uses TRBV5-8 and TRBJ2-1; the D gene is possibly TRBD2, with 5 bases matching. Sample: PBMCs, taken after 12 months of ibrutinib treatment. The nucleotide sequence is given as TGTGCCAGCAGCTTGTATAGGTCTAGTGGAGGCGATCGAGGGCAGTTCTTC. The encoded protein is CASSLYRSSGGDRGQFF. The full variable domain, completed from the reference TRBV5-8 and TRBJ2-1 proteins outside the CDR3, reads EAGVTQSPTHLIKTRGQQATLRCSPISGHTSVYWYQQALGLGLQFLLWYDEGEERNRGNFPPRFSGRQFPNYSSELNVNALELEDSALYLCASSLYRSSGGDRGQFFGPGTRLTVL.